The present TCR beta chain was sequenced within a study of T cell responses to AZD1222 COVID-19 vaccine. V gave up 5 bases and J gave up 6 bases; unmatched junction bases: 8. From germline, CDR1 is LNHNV and CDR2 YYDKDF (reference sequence). This CDR3 contains 14 residues. The protocol was immunoSEQ multiplex PCR, while the TCRdb copy is restricted to in-frame clones and leaves out a portion. Of 120,000 to 150,000 clones listed, roughly 84% are singletons. The sequenced sample was peripheral blood, obtained 28 days after the second AZD1222 dose. This receptor was obtained from an adult who received the AZD1222 COVID-19 vaccine. V is TRBV15 and J is TRBJ2-3; 7 bases agree with TRBD2. CDR3 region: CATSPSGEGDTQYF. CDR3 in DNA: TGTGCCACCAGCCCCAGCGGGGAAGGGGATACGCAGTATTTT.